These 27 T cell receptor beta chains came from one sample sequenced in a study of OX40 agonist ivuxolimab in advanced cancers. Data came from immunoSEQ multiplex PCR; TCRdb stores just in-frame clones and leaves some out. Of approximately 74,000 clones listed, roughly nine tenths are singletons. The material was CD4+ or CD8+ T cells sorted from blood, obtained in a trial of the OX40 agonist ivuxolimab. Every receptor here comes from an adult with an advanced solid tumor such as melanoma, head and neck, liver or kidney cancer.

The CDR3 protein is CASSEGFSFSYTF. The CDR3 DNA reads TGTGCCAGCAGTGAAGGTTTCTCCTTTAGCTACACCTTC. The rearrangement links TRBV2 to TRBJ1-2; unclear D gene. Germline V gene lookup returns CDR1 SNHLY and CDR2 FYNNEI. Trimming shortened V by 1 base and J by 9 bases, and 12 bases separated the two germline ends. This CDR3 region has 13 residues.

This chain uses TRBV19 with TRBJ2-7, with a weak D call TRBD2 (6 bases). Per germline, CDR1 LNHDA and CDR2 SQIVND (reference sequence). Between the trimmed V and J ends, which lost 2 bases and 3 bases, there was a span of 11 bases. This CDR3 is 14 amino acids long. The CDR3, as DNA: TGTGCCAGTAGTATAACGGCTAGCGACTACGAGCAGTACTTC. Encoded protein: CASSITASDYEQYF.

The CDR3 sequence: CASSLESPGQNTEAFF. The CDR3 nucleotides read TGTGCCAGCAGCTTAGAGTCGCCGGGACAGAACACTGAAGCTTTCTTT. The chain joins TRBV11-2 to TRBJ1-1; possibly TRBD1 for D (6 bases). Trimming stripped 0 bases from V and 1 base from J, with 12 bases between. Looked up from germline, CDR1 is SGHAT and CDR2 is FQNNGV. This CDR3 spans 16 amino acids.

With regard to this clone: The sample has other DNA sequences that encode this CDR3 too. CDR3 nucleotides: TGTGCCAGCAGCCCCATCGGGAGAATCGATGAGCAGTTCTTC. Its translation is CASSPIGRIDEQFF. The chain recombines TRBV7-7 with TRBJ2-1; tentatively, D is TRBD2 (6 bases). The CDR3 is 14 residues long. The germline V gene has CDR1 SSHAT and CDR2 FNYEAQ (reference sequence). Deletions cut 5 bases from V and 8 bases from J, with 16 bases between.

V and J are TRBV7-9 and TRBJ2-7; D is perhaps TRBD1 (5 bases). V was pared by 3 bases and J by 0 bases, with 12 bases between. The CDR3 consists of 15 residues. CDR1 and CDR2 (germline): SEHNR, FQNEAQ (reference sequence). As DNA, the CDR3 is TGTGCCAGCAGCTTTGGGCAGGGTTCCTCCTACGAGCAGTACTTC. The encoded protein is CASSFGQGSSYEQYF.

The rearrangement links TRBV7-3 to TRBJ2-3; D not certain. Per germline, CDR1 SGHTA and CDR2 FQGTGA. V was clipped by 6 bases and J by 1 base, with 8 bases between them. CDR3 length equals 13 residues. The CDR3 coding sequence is TGTGCCAGCAGAGATTGGGGCACAGATACGCAGTATTTT. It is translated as CASRDWGTDTQYF. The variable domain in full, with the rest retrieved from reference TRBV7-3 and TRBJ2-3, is GAGVSQTPSNKVTEKGKYVELRCDPISGHTALYWYRQSLGQGPEFLIYFQGTGAADDSGLPNDRFFAVRPEGSVSTLKIQRTERGDSAVYLCASRDWGTDTQYFGPGTRLTVL.

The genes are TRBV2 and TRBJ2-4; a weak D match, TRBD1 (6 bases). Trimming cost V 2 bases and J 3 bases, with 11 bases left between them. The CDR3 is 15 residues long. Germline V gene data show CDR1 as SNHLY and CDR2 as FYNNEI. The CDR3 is CASSERTEGKNIQYF. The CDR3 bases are TGTGCCAGCAGTGAACGGACAGAAGGCAAAAACATTCAGTACTTC.

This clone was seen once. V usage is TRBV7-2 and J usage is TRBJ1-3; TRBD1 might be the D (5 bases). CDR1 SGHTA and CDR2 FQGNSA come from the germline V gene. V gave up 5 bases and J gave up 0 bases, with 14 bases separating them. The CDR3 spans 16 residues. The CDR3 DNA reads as TGTGCCAGCAGCGATGACAGAACTTTCTCTGGAAACACCATATATTTT. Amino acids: CASSDDRTFSGNTIYF.

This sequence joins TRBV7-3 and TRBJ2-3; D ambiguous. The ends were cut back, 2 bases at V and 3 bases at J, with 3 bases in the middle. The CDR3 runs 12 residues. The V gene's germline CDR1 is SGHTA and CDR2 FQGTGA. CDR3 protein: CASSLQTDTQYF. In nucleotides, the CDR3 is TGTGCCAGCAGCTTACAGACAGATACGCAGTATTTT.

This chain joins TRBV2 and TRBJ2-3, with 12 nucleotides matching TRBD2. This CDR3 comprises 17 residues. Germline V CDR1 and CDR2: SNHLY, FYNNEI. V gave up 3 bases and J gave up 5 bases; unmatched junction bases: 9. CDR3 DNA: TGTGCCAGCAGTGACCCCCGACTAGCGGGAGTGGGAGATACGCAGTATTTT. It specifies CASSDPRLAGVGDTQYF.

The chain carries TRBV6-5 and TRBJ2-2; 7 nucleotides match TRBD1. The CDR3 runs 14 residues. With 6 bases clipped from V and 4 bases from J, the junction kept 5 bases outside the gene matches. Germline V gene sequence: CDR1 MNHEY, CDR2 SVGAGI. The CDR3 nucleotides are TGTGCCAGCAGCGGACAGGCCCCCACCGGGGAGCTGTTTTTT. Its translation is CASSGQAPTGELFF.

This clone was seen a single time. The CDR3 nucleotides are TGTGCCAGCAGTTTGTGGCGAGGGGGGGGCGGAAATCAGCCCCAGCATTTT. The encoded protein is CASSLWRGGGGNQPQHF. V and J are TRBV28 and TRBJ1-5; possibly TRBD1 for D (6 bases). The CDR3 runs 17 residues. Germline CDR1 is MDHEN and CDR2 is SYDVKM. Trimming took 3 bases from V and 4 from J, leaving 19 bases between them.

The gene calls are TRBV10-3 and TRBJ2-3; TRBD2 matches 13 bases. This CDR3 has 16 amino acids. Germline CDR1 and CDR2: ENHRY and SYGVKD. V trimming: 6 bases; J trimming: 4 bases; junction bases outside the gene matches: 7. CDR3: CAISDGLAGVADTQYF. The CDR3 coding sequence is TGTGCCATCAGCGATGGACTAGCGGGAGTGGCAGATACGCAGTATTTT.

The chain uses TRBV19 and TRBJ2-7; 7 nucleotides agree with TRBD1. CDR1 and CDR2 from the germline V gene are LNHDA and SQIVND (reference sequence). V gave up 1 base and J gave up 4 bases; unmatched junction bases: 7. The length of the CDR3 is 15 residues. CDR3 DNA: TGTGCCAGTAGTATAGCGCCGGGACAGACATACGAGCAGTACTTC. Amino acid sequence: CASSIAPGQTYEQYF.

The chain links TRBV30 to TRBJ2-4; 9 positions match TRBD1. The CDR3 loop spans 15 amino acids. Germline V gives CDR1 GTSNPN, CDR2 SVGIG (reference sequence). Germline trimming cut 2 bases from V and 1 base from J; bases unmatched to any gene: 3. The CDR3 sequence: CAWSRDRVAKNIQYF. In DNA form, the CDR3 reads TGTGCCTGGAGTAGGGACAGGGTGGCCAAAAACATTCAGTACTTC.

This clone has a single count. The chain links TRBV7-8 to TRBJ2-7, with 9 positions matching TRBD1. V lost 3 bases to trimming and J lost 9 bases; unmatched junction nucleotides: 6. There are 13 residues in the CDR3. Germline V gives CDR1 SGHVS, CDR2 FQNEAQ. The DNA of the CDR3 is TGTGCCAGCAGCTTTAAGGGACAGGGCGTGCAGTACTTC. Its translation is CASSFKGQGVQYF.

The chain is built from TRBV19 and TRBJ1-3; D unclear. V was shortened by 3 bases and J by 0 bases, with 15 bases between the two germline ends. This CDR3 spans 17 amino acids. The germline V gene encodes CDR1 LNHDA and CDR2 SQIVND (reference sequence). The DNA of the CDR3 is TGTGCCAGTAGTATGTTAGGCGGACTAAACTCTGGAAACACCATATATTTT. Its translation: CASSMLGGLNSGNTIYF.

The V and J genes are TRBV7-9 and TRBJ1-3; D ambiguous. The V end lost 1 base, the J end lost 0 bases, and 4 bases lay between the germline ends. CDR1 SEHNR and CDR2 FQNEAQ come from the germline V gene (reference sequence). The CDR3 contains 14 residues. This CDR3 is CASSLVSSGNTIYF. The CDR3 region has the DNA TGTGCCAGCAGCTTAGTGTCCTCTGGAAACACCATATATTTT. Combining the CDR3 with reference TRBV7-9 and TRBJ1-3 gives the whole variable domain DTGVSQNPRHKITKRGQNVTFRCDPISEHNRLYWYRQTLGQGPEFLTYFQNEAQLEKSRLLSDRFSAERPKGSFSTLEIQRTEQGDSAMYLCASSLVSSGNTIYFGEGSWLTVV.

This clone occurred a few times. The CDR3 spells CASSPSTQAGQPQHF. As DNA, the CDR3 is TGTGCCAGTAGTCCCTCGACACAGGCGGGACAGCCCCAGCATTTT. This rearrangement joins TRBV19 to TRBJ1-5; the D gene is possibly TRBD1 (5 bases). Germline V CDR1 and CDR2: LNHDA, SQIVND (reference sequence). CDR3 size: 15 residues. Trimming took off 5 bases at V and 7 bases at J, with 18 bases between the two ends.

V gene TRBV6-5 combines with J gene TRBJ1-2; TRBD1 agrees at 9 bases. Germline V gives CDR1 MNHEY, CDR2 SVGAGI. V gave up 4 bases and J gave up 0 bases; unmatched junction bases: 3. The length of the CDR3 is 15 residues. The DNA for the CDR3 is TGTGCCAGCAGTTCGGGACAGGGAGCTAACTATGGCTACACCTTC. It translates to CASSSGQGANYGYTF.

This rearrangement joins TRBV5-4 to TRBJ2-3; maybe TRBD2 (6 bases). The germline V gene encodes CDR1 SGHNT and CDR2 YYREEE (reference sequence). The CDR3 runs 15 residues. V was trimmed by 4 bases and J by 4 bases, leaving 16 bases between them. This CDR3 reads CASSTGGPGPDTQYF. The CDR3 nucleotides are TGTGCCAGCAGCACAGGAGGGCCCGGCCCAGATACGCAGTATTTT.

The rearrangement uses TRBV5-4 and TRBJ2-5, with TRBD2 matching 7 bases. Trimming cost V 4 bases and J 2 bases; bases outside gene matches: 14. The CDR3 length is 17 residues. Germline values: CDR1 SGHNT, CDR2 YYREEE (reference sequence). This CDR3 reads CASSPRFAGAGQETQYF. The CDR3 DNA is TGTGCCAGCAGCCCCCGCTTCGCGGGAGCTGGGCAAGAGACCCAGTACTTC.

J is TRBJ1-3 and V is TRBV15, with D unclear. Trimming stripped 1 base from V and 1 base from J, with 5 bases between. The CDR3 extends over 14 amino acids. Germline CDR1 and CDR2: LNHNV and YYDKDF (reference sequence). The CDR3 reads CATSRGGSGNTIYF. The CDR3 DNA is TGTGCCACCAGCAGAGGAGGGTCTGGAAACACCATATATTTT.

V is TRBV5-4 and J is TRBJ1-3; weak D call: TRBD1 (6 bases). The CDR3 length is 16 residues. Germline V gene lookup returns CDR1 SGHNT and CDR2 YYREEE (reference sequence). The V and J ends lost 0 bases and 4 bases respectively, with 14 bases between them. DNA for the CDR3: TGTGCCAGCAGCTTGGATGGGGGGGCGCCAGGAAACACCATATATTTT. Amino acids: CASSLDGGAPGNTIYF. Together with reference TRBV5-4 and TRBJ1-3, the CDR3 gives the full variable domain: ETGVTQSPTHLIKTRGQQVTLRCSSQSGHNTVSWYQQALGQGPQFIFQYYREEENGRGNFPPRFSGLQFPNYSSELNVNALELDDSALYLCASSLDGGAPGNTIYFGEGSWLTVV.

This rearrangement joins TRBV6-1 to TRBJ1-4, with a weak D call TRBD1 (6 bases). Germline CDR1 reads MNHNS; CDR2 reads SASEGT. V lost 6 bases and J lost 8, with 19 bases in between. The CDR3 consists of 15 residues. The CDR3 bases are TGTGCCAGCAGCCCGGGACAAACCAGAGGCGAAAAACTGTTTTTT. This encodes CASSPGQTRGEKLFF.

CDR3 nucleotides: TGTGCCAGCAGCAATCCTCTGAACAGGGGCCCCACCTACGAGCAGTACTTC. Translated, it gives CASSNPLNRGPTYEQYF. The chain couples TRBV21-1 to TRBJ2-7; TRBD1 was called by the table and not checked on the DNA. TRBV21-1 is assigned pseudogene status. The CDR3 has 17 amino acids.

The CDR3 DNA reads TGTGCCAGTAGCGACAGGGGGGCCCAAAATGAGCAGTTCTTC. The encoded protein is CASSDRGAQNEQFF. The rearrangement links TRBV19 to TRBJ2-1, with 9 bases aligning to TRBD1. The CDR3 spans 14 residues. Germline V CDR1 and CDR2: LNHDA, SQIVND (reference sequence). Trimming at V came to 6 bases and at J to 7 bases, leaving 7 bases not matched to a gene.